The 13 T cell receptor beta chains listed next were all sequenced from one sample in a study of cytomegalovirus exposure and HLA in healthy donors. Both 60 Vbeta primers and 13 Jbeta primers went into the PCR. Method: immunoSEQ multiplex PCR; TCRdb's copy keeps in-frame clones and lacks some. The sample shows fewer than 80,000 clones, about 80% of them seen only once. The specimen sequenced was PBMCs. The receptors stem from a young man in good health and CMV-seronegative.

The sample holds a few counts of this clone. This chain joins TRBV5-4 and TRBJ2-3; 8 bases match TRBD2. Germline trimming cut 0 bases from V and 3 bases from J; bases unmatched to any gene: 9. Germline loops: CDR1 SGHNT, CDR2 YYREEE (reference sequence). The CDR3 extends over 17 amino acids. In DNA form, the CDR3 reads TGTGCCAGCAGCTTGGATGGTGGCGGGGGGTGGACAGATACGCAGTATTTT. It yields the protein CASSLDGGGGWTDTQYF. Drawing the rest from reference TRBV5-4 and TRBJ2-3, the complete variable domain is ETGVTQSPTHLIKTRGQQVTLRCSSQSGHNTVSWYQQALGQGPQFIFQYYREEENGRGNFPPRFSGLQFPNYSSELNVNALELDDSALYLCASSLDGGGGWTDTQYFGPGTRLTVL.

This clone came up once. V is TRBV7-7 and J is TRBJ2-5; D gene unclear. The germline V gene encodes CDR1 SSHAT and CDR2 FNYEAQ (reference sequence). Trimming took off 0 bases at V and 2 bases at J, with 4 bases between the two ends. There are 13 residues in the CDR3. The CDR3 here is CASSLALQETQYF. CDR3 nucleotide sequence: TGTGCCAGCAGCTTAGCCTTACAAGAGACCCAGTACTTC.

This clone showed up just once. The V and J genes are TRBV5-1 and TRBJ1-4, with 9 bases aligning to TRBD1. Trimming at V came to 4 bases and at J to 6 bases, leaving 7 bases not matched to a gene. Germline CDR1 is SGHRS and CDR2 is YFSETQ. This CDR3 has 15 residues. The CDR3 coding sequence is TGCGCCAGCAGCCCGTGGACAGGGGCGGATGAAAAACTGTTTTTT. Translated, it gives CASSPWTGADEKLFF.

This sequence joins TRBV5-1 and TRBJ1-6, with TRBD1 matching over 8 bases. This CDR3 spans 15 amino acids. Per the germline V gene, CDR1 is SGHRS and CDR2 is YFSETQ. The junction had 9 bases not matched to a gene; V was cut back by 3 bases and J by 10 bases. The CDR3 protein is CASSSPGQAGSPLHF. The CDR3 DNA reads as TGCGCCAGCAGCTCGCCGGGACAGGCGGGCTCACCCCTCCACTTT.

The chain is built from TRBV10-1 and TRBJ2-4; possibly TRBD1 for D (5 bases). This CDR3 spans 9 amino acids. V lost 9 bases to trimming and J lost 15 bases, with 12 bases between them. Germline V gives CDR1 WNHNN, CDR2 SYGVQD (reference sequence). The DNA for the CDR3 is TGCGCCAGGGCAGGGTTATCGTACTTC. Protein product: CARAGLSYF.

V is TRBV19 and J is TRBJ2-6; no clear D. V dropped 7 bases and J dropped 4 bases, with 14 bases sitting between them. Germline lookup yields CDR1 LNHDA and CDR2 SQIVND (reference sequence). The CDR3 is 15 amino acids. The CDR3 spells CASTLTTTGANVLTF. As DNA, the CDR3 is TGTGCCAGTACCCTGACAACAACCGGGGCCAACGTCCTGACTTTC.

V usage is TRBV10-1 and J usage is TRBJ2-7; 8 bases line up with TRBD2. Germline V gives CDR1 WNHNN, CDR2 SYGVQD (reference sequence). The ends lost 1 base at V and 5 bases at J; junction bases unmatched: 10. The CDR3 loop spans 16 amino acids. CDR3 DNA sequence: TGCGCCAGCAGTGAGTACCGGGGGGGGCCGCCCAACGAGCAGTACTTC. This gives the protein CASSEYRGGPPNEQYF.

The table lists this clone with a few counts. The V call is TRBV28, the J call TRBJ1-4, with 7 bases matching TRBD1. V was pared by 6 bases and J by 7 bases, with 8 bases of the junction left unmatched. Germline assignment: CDR1 MDHEN and CDR2 SYDVKM. The CDR3 loop spans 14 amino acids. The CDR3 spells CASRLPGQREKLFF. The DNA of the CDR3 is TGTGCCAGCAGGCTTCCGGGACAGCGTGAAAAACTGTTTTTT.

This chain links TRBV7-2 with TRBJ1-4; no definite D call. CDR3 length: 14 amino acids. V was trimmed by 2 bases and J by 0 bases, leaving 4 bases between them. Germline V gives CDR1 SGHTA, CDR2 FQGNSA. The CDR3 region is CASSLLTTNEKLFF. CDR3 in DNA: TGTGCCAGCAGCTTACTTACAACTAATGAAAAACTGTTTTTT. Looking up the rest from reference TRBV7-2 and TRBJ1-4 gives the full variable domain: GAGVSQSPSNKVTEKGKDVELRCDPISGHTALYWYRQSLGQGLEFLIYFQGNSAPDKSGLPSDRFSAERTGGSVSTLTIQRTQQEDSAVYLCASSLLTTNEKLFFGSGTQLSVL.

This clone was found a few times. The V and J genes are TRBV5-8 and TRBJ1-6; TRBD1 is a possible D gene (6 bases). The CDR3 runs to 15 residues. The germline CDR1 and CDR2 sequences are SGHTS and YDEGEE. V lost 0 bases and J 4 bases, leaving 8 bases between the germline ends. The CDR3 here is CASSLAQGYNSPLHF. As DNA, the CDR3 is TGTGCCAGCAGCTTGGCACAGGGATATAATTCACCCCTCCACTTT.

The gene calls are TRBV20-1 and TRBJ1-1, with a weak D call TRBD1 (6 bases). Trimming pared 7 bases from V and 6 bases from J, leaving 9 bases between. Per germline, CDR1 DFQATT and CDR2 SNEGSKA (reference sequence). The CDR3 contains 10 residues. In DNA, the CDR3 is TGCAGTGAGAAGGGGGCTGAAGCTTTCTTT. As protein: CSEKGAEAFF.

The rearrangement links TRBV4-3 to TRBJ2-1; the D gene is possibly TRBD1 (5 bases). The CDR3 contains 17 residues. CDR1 and CDR2 from the germline V gene are LGHNA and YSLEER. The V and J ends lost 7 bases and 0 bases respectively, with 19 bases between them. CDR3 protein: CASTDRDIRDSYNEQFF. CDR3 sequence (DNA): TGCGCCAGCACAGACCGTGACATCAGGGACTCCTACAATGAGCAGTTCTTC.

This clone was observed a few times. The chain is built from TRBV6-1 and TRBJ2-3; 9 positions agree with TRBD2. The junction had 4 bases not matched to a gene; V was cut back by 3 bases and J by 3 bases. This CDR3 contains 15 residues. CDR1 and CDR2 (germline): MNHNS, SASEGT. In DNA, the CDR3 is TGTGCCAGCAGTGAGGCTAGCGGGGAAACAGATACGCAGTATTTT. This translates into CASSEASGETDTQYF.